This TCR beta chain stems from a study of OX40 agonist ivuxolimab in advanced cancers. Study at large: Eligibility admitted prior anti-PD-1, anti-PD-L1 or anti-CTLA-4 therapy; roughly 40% had some.

About this clone: Its target is not known.

The method was immunoSEQ multiplex PCR; TCRdb's version includes in-frame clones alone and lacks a portion of them. This sample yields 85,000 or so clones, of which approximately 86% are seen a single time; about 2% belongs to the top ten. General study findings and limits: On average, CD8+ T cells showed a greater number of expanded clones than CD4+.

This CDR3 has 13 amino acids. Germline loops: CDR1 SGHRS, CDR2 YFSETQ. V lost 0 bases and J lost 6, with 9 bases in between. The clonotype comes from an adult with an advanced solid tumor such as melanoma, head and neck, liver or kidney cancer. This chain joins TRBV5-1 and TRBJ1-1; D is unresolved. The sample here was CD4+ or CD8+ T cells sorted from blood, taken in a trial of the OX40 agonist ivuxolimab. The CDR3 bases are TGCGCCAGCAGCTTGGCCCGGATGGCTGAAGCTTTCTTT. Its translation is CASSLARMAEAFF.